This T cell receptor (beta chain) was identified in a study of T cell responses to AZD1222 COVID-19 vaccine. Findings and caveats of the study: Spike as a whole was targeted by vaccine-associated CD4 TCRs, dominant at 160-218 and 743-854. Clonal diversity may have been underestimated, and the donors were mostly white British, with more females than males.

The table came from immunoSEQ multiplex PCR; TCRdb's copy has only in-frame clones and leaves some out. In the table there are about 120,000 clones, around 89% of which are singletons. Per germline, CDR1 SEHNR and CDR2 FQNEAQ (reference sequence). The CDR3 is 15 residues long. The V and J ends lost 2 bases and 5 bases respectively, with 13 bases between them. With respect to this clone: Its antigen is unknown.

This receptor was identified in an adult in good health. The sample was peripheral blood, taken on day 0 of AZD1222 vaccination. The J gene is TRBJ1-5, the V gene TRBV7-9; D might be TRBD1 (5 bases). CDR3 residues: CASSLSLRGDQPQHF. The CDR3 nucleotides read TGTGCCAGCAGCTTAAGTTTGAGGGGAGATCAGCCCCAGCATTTT.